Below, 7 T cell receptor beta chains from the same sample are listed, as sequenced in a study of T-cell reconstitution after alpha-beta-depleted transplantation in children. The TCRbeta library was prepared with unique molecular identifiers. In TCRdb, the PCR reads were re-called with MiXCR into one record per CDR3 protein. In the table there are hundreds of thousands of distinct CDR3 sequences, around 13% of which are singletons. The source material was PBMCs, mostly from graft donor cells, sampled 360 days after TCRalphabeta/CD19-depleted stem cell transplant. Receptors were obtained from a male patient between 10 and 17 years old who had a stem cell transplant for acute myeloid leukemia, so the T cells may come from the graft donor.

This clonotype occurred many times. CDR3: CASSPKRSSDTQYF. The CDR3 DNA follows: TGTGCCAGCTCACCGAAACGGTCATCAGATACGCAGTATTTT. This chain joins TRBV18 and TRBJ2-3; D gene ambiguous. V lost 3 bases and J lost 4, with 11 bases in between. In germline, CDR1 is KGHSH, CDR2 LQKENI. This CDR3 contains 14 residues.

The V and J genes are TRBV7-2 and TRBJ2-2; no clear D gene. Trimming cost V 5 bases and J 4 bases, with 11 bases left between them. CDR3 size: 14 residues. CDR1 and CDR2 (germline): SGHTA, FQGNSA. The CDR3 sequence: CASSLFLSTGELFF. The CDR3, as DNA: TGTGCCAGCAGCCTTTTTCTTAGCACCGGGGAGCTGTTTTTT.

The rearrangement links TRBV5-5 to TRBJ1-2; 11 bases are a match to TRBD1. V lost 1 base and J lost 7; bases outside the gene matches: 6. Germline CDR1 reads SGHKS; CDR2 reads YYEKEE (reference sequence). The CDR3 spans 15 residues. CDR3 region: CASSLWGQGGFGYTF. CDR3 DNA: TGTGCCAGCAGCTTGTGGGGACAGGGGGGGTTTGGCTACACCTTC.

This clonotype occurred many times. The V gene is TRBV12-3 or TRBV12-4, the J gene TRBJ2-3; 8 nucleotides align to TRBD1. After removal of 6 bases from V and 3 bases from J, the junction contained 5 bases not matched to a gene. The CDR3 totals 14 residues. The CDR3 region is CASSPWTGTDTQYF. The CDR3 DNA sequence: TGTGCCAGCAGCCCGTGGACAGGGACAGATACGCAGTATTTT.

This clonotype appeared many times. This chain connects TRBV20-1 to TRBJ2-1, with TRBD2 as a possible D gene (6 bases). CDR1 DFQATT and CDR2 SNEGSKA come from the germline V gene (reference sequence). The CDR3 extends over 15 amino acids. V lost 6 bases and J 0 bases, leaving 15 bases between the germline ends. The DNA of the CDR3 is TGCAGTGCCCACGCGGGGACTCCCTCCTACAATGAGCAGTTCTTC. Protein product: CSAHAGTPSYNEQFF.

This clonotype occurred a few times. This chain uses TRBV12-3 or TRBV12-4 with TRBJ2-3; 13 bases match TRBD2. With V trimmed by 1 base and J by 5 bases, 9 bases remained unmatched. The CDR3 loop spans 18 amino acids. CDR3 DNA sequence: TGTGCCAGCAGTTTAGGTGTCGGGACTAGCGGGATCGGAGATACGCAGTATTTT. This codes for CASSLGVGTSGIGDTQYF.

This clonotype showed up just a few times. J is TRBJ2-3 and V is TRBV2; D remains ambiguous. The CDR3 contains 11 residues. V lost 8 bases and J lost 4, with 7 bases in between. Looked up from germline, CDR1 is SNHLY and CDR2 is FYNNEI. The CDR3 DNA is TGTGCCAGCGGTTGGGCAGATACGCAGTATTTT. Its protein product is CASGWADTQYF.